This is a list of T cell receptor beta chains from one sample in a study of shared clonotypes between healthy human individuals. The assay was immunoSEQ multiplex PCR, and TCRdb's table has in-frame clones only and misses some. Altogether under 1,100,000 clones are present, under 80% being singletons, with the ten largest covering over 1.3%. The sample taken for sequencing was memory CD4+ T cells sorted from blood. The receptor set was obtained from a man between 18 and 35 years old in good health. CDR3s include the opening cysteine and the closing phenylalanine or tryptophan. D genes are given only for firm matches. Rows give clone size only sometimes, using once, few, many, or a class for an expanded clone.

v_gene: TRBV27; abundance: .; j_gene: TRBJ2-1; d_gene: TRBD2; CDR3nt: TGTGCCAGCAGCCCACCTAGAGCGGGGAACTCCTACAATGAGCAGTTCTTC; CDR3aa: CASSPPRAGNSYNEQFF
v_gene: TRBV9; abundance: .; j_gene: TRBJ1-6; d_gene: .; CDR3nt: TGTGCCAGCAGCGTCGGGGTCTTTAATTCACCCCTCCACTTT; CDR3aa: CASSVGVFNSPLHF
v_gene: TRBV7-8; abundance: .; j_gene: TRBJ2-7; d_gene: .; CDR3nt: TGTGCCAGCAGCCTAACCTACGAGCAGTACTTC; CDR3aa: CASSLTYEQYF
v_gene: TRBV18; abundance: once; j_gene: TRBJ2-3; d_gene: .; CDR3nt: TGTGCCAGCTCACCATGGCCGGGGGGCACAGATACGCAGTATTTT; CDR3aa: CASSPWPGGTDTQYF
v_gene: TRBV18; abundance: many; j_gene: TRBJ2-7; d_gene: .; CDR3nt: TGTGCCAGCTCACCCTCGGGACCCCCCTACGAGCAGTACTTC; CDR3aa: CASSPSGPPYEQYF
v_gene: TRBV4-2; abundance: .; j_gene: TRBJ2-5; d_gene: .; CDR3nt: TGTGCCAGCAGCCGCACGGGGGAGACCCAGTACTTC; CDR3aa: CASSRTGETQYF
v_gene: TRBV7-2; abundance: .; j_gene: TRBJ1-6; d_gene: .; CDR3nt: TGTGCCAGCAGCTGGGACGGAAGATCTCTCCGAGATAATTCACCCCTCCACTTT; CDR3aa: CASSWDGRSLRDNSPLHF
v_gene: TRBV6-6; abundance: .; j_gene: TRBJ2-3; d_gene: TRBD2; CDR3nt: TGTGCCATTCGGACTAGCGGCGCCACAGATACGCAGTATTTT; CDR3aa: CAIRTSGATDTQYF
v_gene: TRBV27; abundance: .; j_gene: TRBJ2-7; d_gene: TRBD1; CDR3nt: TGTGCCAGCAGTCCGGACAGGTTCTCCTACGAGCAGTACTTC; CDR3aa: CASSPDRFSYEQYF
v_gene: TRBV19; abundance: few; j_gene: TRBJ2-4; d_gene: .; CDR3nt: TGTGCCAGTAGTATCTCCGTAGCCAAAAACATTCAGTACTTC; CDR3aa: CASSISVAKNIQYF
v_gene: TRBV28; abundance: .; j_gene: TRBJ1-2; d_gene: TRBD1; CDR3nt: TGTGCCAGCAGTTACCCCGGGACAGGGGCCGATGGCTACACCTTC; CDR3aa: CASSYPGTGADGYTF
v_gene: TRBV29-1; abundance: once; j_gene: TRBJ1-2; d_gene: TRBD1; CDR3nt: TGCAGCGTTGAGTTTTGGGGACAGGGCTACACCTTC; CDR3aa: CSVEFWGQGYTF
v_gene: TRBV29-1; abundance: once; j_gene: TRBJ2-3; d_gene: .; CDR3nt: TGCAGCGTGACCGGGACTCACACCAGCACAGATACGCAGTATTTT; CDR3aa: CSVTGTHTSTDTQYF
v_gene: TRBV12-5; abundance: .; j_gene: TRBJ2-7; d_gene: TRBD2; CDR3nt: TGTGCTAGTGGTTTGGGGGGGACTAGGGGAACCTACGAGCAGTACTTC; CDR3aa: CASGLGGTRGTYEQYF
v_gene: TRBV4-3; abundance: .; j_gene: TRBJ1-6; d_gene: .; CDR3nt: TGCGCCAGCAGCCAAGATTTCGGGAATTCACCCCTCCACTTT; CDR3aa: CASSQDFGNSPLHF
v_gene: TRBV5-1; abundance: .; j_gene: TRBJ1-1; d_gene: .; CDR3nt: TGCGCCAGCAGCTACTCGGGGACTGAAGCTTTCTTT; CDR3aa: CASSYSGTEAFF
v_gene: TRBV5-3; abundance: .; j_gene: TRBJ1-2; d_gene: TRBD1; CDR3nt: TGTGCCAGAAGCTTGCGGACAGGCCTTTACTACTGGTATGGCTACACCTTC; CDR3aa: CARSLRTGLYYWYGYTF
v_gene: TRBV30; abundance: few; j_gene: TRBJ1-2; d_gene: .; CDR3nt: TGTGCCTGGAGTGTAGTAGTTGGAGGAGGTAATGGCTACACCTTC; CDR3aa: CAWSVVVGGGNGYTF
v_gene: TRBV18; abundance: .; j_gene: TRBJ1-1; d_gene: .; CDR3nt: TGTGCCAGCTCACCAGGGGGGGTCGAAGCTTTCTTT; CDR3aa: CASSPGGVEAFF
v_gene: TRBV29-1; abundance: .; j_gene: TRBJ2-7; d_gene: .; CDR3nt: TGCAGCTCCCGGGACGGGACCTACGAGCAGTACTTC; CDR3aa: CSSRDGTYEQYF
v_gene: TRBV7-8; abundance: .; j_gene: TRBJ2-1; d_gene: TRBD2; CDR3nt: TGTGCCAGCAGCGGAGCGGGAGGGCTGGGCAGTGAGCAGTTCTTC; CDR3aa: CASSGAGGLGSEQFF
v_gene: TRBV5-4; abundance: .; j_gene: TRBJ1-2; d_gene: .; CDR3nt: TGTGCCAGCAGCTTAGAGACAGGCCTAGCTAACTATGGCTACACCTTC; CDR3aa: CASSLETGLANYGYTF
v_gene: TRBV7-2; abundance: .; j_gene: TRBJ2-3; d_gene: TRBD2; CDR3nt: TGTGCCAGCAGCCAGACTAGCGGCAACACAGATACGCAGTATTTT; CDR3aa: CASSQTSGNTDTQYF
v_gene: TRBV7-2; abundance: .; j_gene: TRBJ1-2; d_gene: TRBD1; CDR3nt: TGTGCCAGCAGACGGGACAGGGTCCCTAACTATGGCTACACCTTC; CDR3aa: CASRRDRVPNYGYTF